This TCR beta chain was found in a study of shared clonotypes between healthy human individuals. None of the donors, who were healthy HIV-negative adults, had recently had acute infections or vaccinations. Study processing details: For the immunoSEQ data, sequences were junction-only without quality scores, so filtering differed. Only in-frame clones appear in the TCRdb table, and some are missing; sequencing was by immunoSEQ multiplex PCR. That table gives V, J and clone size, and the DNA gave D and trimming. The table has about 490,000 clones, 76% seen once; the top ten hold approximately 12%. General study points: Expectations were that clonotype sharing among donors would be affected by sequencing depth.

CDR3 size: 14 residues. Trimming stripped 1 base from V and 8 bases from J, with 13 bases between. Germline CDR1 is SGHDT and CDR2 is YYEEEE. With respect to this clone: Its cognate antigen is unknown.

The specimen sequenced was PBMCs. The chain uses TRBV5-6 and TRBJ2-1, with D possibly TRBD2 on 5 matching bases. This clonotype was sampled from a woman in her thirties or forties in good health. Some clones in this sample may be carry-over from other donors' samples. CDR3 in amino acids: CASSLSGRADEQFF. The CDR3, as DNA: TGTGCCAGCAGCTTGAGCGGAAGGGCGGATGAGCAGTTCTTC.